The 21 T cell receptor beta chains below come from one sample, sequenced in a study of radiation and T cells in renal cell carcinoma. Data came from immunoSEQ multiplex PCR; TCRdb stores just in-frame clones and leaves some out. The sample lists approximately 110,000 clones; around 80% were seen once. Documented time point: baseline pretreatment blood. Specified treatment: 15 Gy SBRT to primary tumor, nephrectomy 4 weeks later. The sequencing used blood, collected from a patient whose treatment included radiotherapy and nephrectomy. The receptors come from a woman aged 55-70 years with renal cell carcinoma.

The chain is built from TRBV18 and TRBJ2-7; D uncertain. The CDR3 consists of 15 residues. Looked up from germline, CDR1 is KGHSH and CDR2 is LQKENI. The germline V and J ends were trimmed by 0 bases and 7 bases, with 16 bases remaining between them. The CDR3 region is CASSPPSSPLWEQYF. Here the CDR3 DNA reads TGTGCCAGCTCACCACCGAGCAGTCCCCTCTGGGAGCAGTACTTC.

DNA of the CDR3: TGTGCCAGCAGCTTAAGCCCCCTCTACGAGCAGTACTTC. It is translated as CASSLSPLYEQYF. J is TRBJ2-7 and V is TRBV13, with D unclear. Germline CDR1 is PRHDT and CDR2 is FYEKMQ (reference sequence). The CDR3 sequence is 13 residues long. With 2 bases removed from V and 3 bases from J, the gap between germline ends came to 8 bases.

This clone was counted a few times. V usage is TRBV7-2 and J usage is TRBJ2-3; the D call may be TRBD1 or TRBD2 (6 bases each). The germline V gene has CDR1 SGHTA and CDR2 FQGNSA. CDR3 length equals 17 residues. V lost 4 bases, J lost 2 bases, and 19 bases lay in between. This CDR3 is CASSSPGWGALTDTQYF. DNA of the CDR3: TGTGCCAGCAGCTCCCCTGGGTGGGGGGCTCTCACAGATACGCAGTATTTT.

This clone was recorded a few times. The rearrangement uses TRBV4-1 and TRBJ1-3; TRBD1 is a possible D gene (5 bases). The CDR3 covers 14 residues. The V end lost 2 bases, the J end lost 4 bases, and 9 bases lay between the germline ends. CDR1 MGHRA and CDR2 YSYEKL come from the germline V gene. CDR3 in DNA: TGCGCCAGCAGCCAAAGGGACGGCGGAAACACCATATATTTT. Protein sequence: CASSQRDGGNTIYF.

A remark on this clone: Other DNA sequences in this specimen translate into the identical CDR3. This rearrangement joins TRBV9 to TRBJ2-7, with D unresolved. Trimming cost V 0 bases and J 0 bases, with 4 bases left between them. The CDR3 consists of 13 residues. Germline V gene lookup returns CDR1 SGDLS and CDR2 YYNGEE. CDR3 sequence (DNA): TGTGCCAGCAGCGTAGGGGACTCCTACGAGCAGTACTTC. This codes for CASSVGDSYEQYF.

This clone was seen a handful of times. The rearrangement links TRBV30 to TRBJ1-5; D is unresolved. The V and J ends lost 1 base and 0 bases respectively, with 7 bases between them. The germline V gene encodes CDR1 GTSNPN and CDR2 SVGIG (reference sequence). This CDR3 has 14 amino acids. The CDR3 DNA reads as TGTGCCTGGAGTGGCAGGTATAGCAATCAGCCCCAGCATTTT. Protein sequence: CAWSGRYSNQPQHF.

V is TRBV12-1 and J is TRBJ2-7; the DNA was not compared with TRBD2, the D call given in the table. TRBV12-1 constitutes a pseudogene. CDR3 length: 16 residues. CDR3 DNA: TGTGCCAGCAGTTGTAGGGGACTAGCGGGTCCCTACGAGCAGTACTTC. Translation: CASSCRGLAGPYEQYF.

The chain combines TRBV5-4 with TRBJ1-1, with D unresolved. Germline V lookup: CDR1 SGHNT, CDR2 YYREEE (reference sequence). Trimming left V 5 bases short and J 5 bases short, with 13 bases between. The CDR3 contains 13 residues. CDR3 DNA sequence: TGTGCCAGCAGGTGGATGGGAGGGACTGAAGCTTTCTTT. Its translation: CASRWMGGTEAFF.

The chain employs TRBV29-1 and TRBJ1-2; TRBD1 agrees at 8 bases. The CDR3 sequence is 15 residues long. The germline V gene encodes CDR1 SQVTM and CDR2 ANQGSEA. V was clipped by 1 base and J by 3 bases; unmatched bases: 7. The CDR3 here is CSVEGQGASDYGYTF. The DNA for the CDR3 is TGCAGCGTTGAAGGGCAGGGGGCTTCTGACTATGGCTACACCTTC.

J is TRBJ2-7 and V is TRBV6-5, with D perhaps given as TRBD1 or TRBD2 (5 bases each). The CDR3 consists of 15 residues. Germline V gene data show CDR1 as MNHEY and CDR2 as SVGAGI. V was clipped by 6 bases and J by 4 bases, with 19 bases between them. CDR3 bases: TGTGCCAGCAGGGCCGGATGGGGGACCGTTTACGAGCAGTACTTC. Translating gives CASRAGWGTVYEQYF.

This chain links TRBV5-1 with TRBJ2-3; the D gene is possibly TRBD2 (6 bases). With 6 bases removed from V and 0 bases from J, the gap between germline ends came to 14 bases. Germline-derived CDR1 and CDR2 are SGHRS and YFSETQ. The CDR3 runs to 15 residues. Here the CDR3 reads CASTQGLLSTDTQYF. Here the CDR3 DNA reads TGCGCCAGCACCCAAGGACTATTAAGCACAGATACGCAGTATTTT.

This clone has more than one count but fewer than ten. This rearrangement joins TRBV11-2 to TRBJ2-4; unclear D gene. The V gene's germline CDR1 is SGHAT and CDR2 FQNNGV. This CDR3 region has 18 residues. V lost 3 bases and J 0 bases, leaving 18 bases between the germline ends. CDR3 coding DNA: TGTGCCAGCAGCTTTGAGGCCGGGCGGAGTTTAGCCAAAAACATTCAGTACTTC. It yields the protein CASSFEAGRSLAKNIQYF.

The chain employs TRBV6-6 and TRBJ2-7; D remains ambiguous. The germline CDR1 and CDR2 sequences are MNHNY and SVGAGI (reference sequence). Trimming removed 0 bases from V and 3 bases from J, with 9 bases in between. The CDR3 loop spans 14 amino acids. The CDR3 DNA follows: TGTGCCAGCAGTTACTCGGCCGGATTCTACGAGCAGTACTTC. It yields the protein CASSYSAGFYEQYF.

The CDR3 is CASSKTSQISDEQYF. CDR3 in DNA: TGTGCCAGCAGTAAAACGTCCCAGATCAGCGACGAGCAGTACTTC. This rearrangement joins TRBV28 to TRBJ2-7; no firm D call. V gave up 5 bases and J gave up 5 bases, with 19 bases separating them. The CDR3 loop spans 15 amino acids. Germline V gene sequence: CDR1 MDHEN, CDR2 SYDVKM.

This clone was detected once. The CDR3 here is CASSILGGQPQHF. The CDR3 DNA reads as TGTGCCAGTAGTATATTAGGGGGTCAGCCCCAGCATTTT. The chain uses TRBV19 and TRBJ1-5, with D possibly being TRBD1 (6 bases). There are 13 residues in the CDR3. Germline loops: CDR1 LNHDA, CDR2 SQIVND (reference sequence). V was cut by 2 bases and J by 6 bases, with 8 bases left in between.

CDR3 nucleotides: TGTGCCAGCAGCTTACATAGCGGGGGGGCGGATGAGCAGTTCTTC. As protein: CASSLHSGGADEQFF. The chain employs TRBV13 and TRBJ2-1, with 11 nucleotides matching TRBD2. Per germline, CDR1 PRHDT and CDR2 FYEKMQ (reference sequence). The CDR3 runs 15 residues. With V trimmed by 2 bases and J by 8 bases, 5 bases remained unmatched.

The chain has TRBV7-9 and TRBJ1-4, with TRBD1 matching over 9 bases. The CDR3 contains 16 residues. V lost 5 bases and J lost 4; bases outside the gene matches: 8. The germline gives CDR1 SEHNR, CDR2 FQNEAQ (reference sequence). The CDR3 spells CASSHVGTGLNEKLFF. The CDR3 bases are TGTGCCAGCAGCCATGTGGGGACAGGGCTTAATGAAAAACTGTTTTTT.

This sequence joins TRBV19 and TRBJ1-4; D remains unclear. CDR3 length: 16 residues. Trimming took off 4 bases at V and 7 bases at J, with 19 bases between the two ends. CDR1 is LNHDA and CDR2 is SQIVND in the germline V gene (reference sequence). The CDR3 reads CASSNRSGPSSEKLFF. The DNA of the CDR3 is TGTGCCAGTAGTAACCGATCGGGCCCATCGAGTGAAAAACTGTTTTTT.

CDR3 nucleotides: TGTGCCAGCAGCCCGGAAGCAGGGGTGGAGGCTTTCTTT. It translates to CASSPEAGVEAFF. The chain couples TRBV9 to TRBJ1-1, with D maybe TRBD1 (6 bases). Per the germline V gene, CDR1 is SGDLS and CDR2 is YYNGEE. CDR3 length: 13 residues. V lost 4 bases and J 11 bases, leaving 18 bases between the germline ends.

In its sample, this clone was seen a few times. The V call is TRBV9, the J call TRBJ1-5, with TRBD1 matching 8 bases. The CDR3 covers 16 residues. V shed 3 bases and J 2 bases; nucleotides not matched to a gene: 7. From germline, CDR1 is SGDLS and CDR2 YYNGEE. The CDR3 nucleotides read TGTGCCAGCAGCGATGGACAGGGTGAGGGCAATCAGCCCCAGCATTTT. Translated, it gives CASSDGQGEGNQPQHF.

This clone has a single count. The chain links TRBV28 to TRBJ2-7; D is ambiguous. CDR3 size: 14 residues. CDR1 is MDHEN and CDR2 is SYDVKM in the germline V gene. V lost 3 bases and J lost 0, with 9 bases in between. CDR3 loop: CASSFGTLSYEQYF. The CDR3, as DNA: TGTGCCAGCAGTTTTGGCACCCTCTCCTACGAGCAGTACTTC.